This T cell receptor (beta chain) was recovered during a study of T cell changes during pregnancy in multiple sclerosis. TCRdb's table, derived via immunoSEQ multiplex PCR, lists solely in-frame clones and lacks some. The data hold about 59,000 clones, with roughly 94% observed a single time. CDR1 is SGHRS, CDR2 YFSETQ, per germline. V lost 0 bases, J lost 3 bases, and 6 bases lay in between. The CDR3 is made up of 13 amino acids. The clonotype comes from a female donor with multiple sclerosis, enrolled in a pregnancy study. The sequencing used CD8+ T cells from peripheral blood mononuclear cells, collected after pregnancy. The chain carries TRBV5-1 and TRBJ1-1; D not resolved. CDR3 sequence reads: CASSLAVHTEAFF. The CDR3 region has the DNA TGCGCCAGCAGCTTGGCGGTCCACACTGAAGCTTTCTTT.